Given below is one T cell receptor (beta chain) in context. Its antigen is currently not known. Per-base quality was not reported, and no clone a single base away is much larger than it. The time point label, as the study defines it: baseline before first vaccination. The vaccinee samples were drawn from two UK trials, COV001 and COV002, one of which was a single-blind randomized controlled phase 2/3 trial testing AZD1222 (ChAdOx1 nCoV-19) in healthy adults. For TCRbeta chain sequencing, PBMC samples from trial participants were taken at day 0 and at day 28 after the second dose. The entry originates in a study of T cell responses to AZD1222 COVID-19 vaccine (dated by TCRdb to the early 2020s). In terms of the full investigation: Because spike-specific TCR depth and breadth did not differ between the two schedules, AZD1222 recipients who got a second dose at roughly 4 weeks were pooled with those who got a second dose at roughly 12 weeks. A total of about 250 trial participants underwent TCR sequencing, of whom about 210 had received two doses of AZD1222 and around 25 had received two doses of the MenACWY control vaccine. Trial participants were enrolled by age into 18-55, 56-69 and 70-plus year subgroups, with about 150, 28 and 57 TCR-sequenced participants respectively.

Study-level results and caveats: Epitopes outside the regions mutated in the B.1.351 and B.1.1.7 variants were reportedly recognized by nearly half of the unique spike-specific TCRs. Because no day 14 peak-response samples were available, repertoires were characterized only after the peak T cell response. Conclusions about previously exposed vaccinees are limited, since just six AZD1222 recipients were seropositive for SARS-CoV-2 at baseline. Participants were mostly white British and included more females than males, and it was suggested by the authors that clonal diversity may have been underestimated. The 56-69-year group was small, and its depth increase did not reach significance, likely because of low power. After two AZD1222 doses, both the breadth and the depth of spike-specific TCRs were significantly higher than at day 0 and than in MenACWY recipients. The vaccine-associated CD4 TCRs covered the entire spike protein, and the dominant responses fell in regions 160-218 and 743-854.

The CDR3 regions of human TCRbeta chains were analyzed by immunosequencing. The original pipeline was this. Repertoire TCRs were checked for matches against a reference library of SARS-CoV-2-specific TCRs that had been generated using the MIRA antigen-specificity platform. Breadth meant the fraction of unique TCRs that were SARS-CoV-2-associated, whereas depth meant the fraction of total T cells that were SARS-CoV-2-associated. Each spike-specific TCR was assigned to its reactive spike region and to a CD4 or CD8 class using the MIRA data. Log10-transformed breadth and depth values were compared by one-way ANOVA with Sidak's multiple comparisons tests. The source is immuneACCESS, and TCRdb retained only in-frame sequences with V and J called. Part of the clones is not carried over; for the studies checked, unresolved V genes explain less than half of this, and the remainder is unexplained. V, J and clone size are taken as reported in that table, and D and trimming were inferred from the DNA itself. The sample table records under 120,000 clones; 92% of these occur just once. The top ten constitute approximately 1.2% of the sample.

The sequence came from an adult in good health. The source was peripheral blood, collected on day 0 of AZD1222 vaccination.

The CDR3 here reads CASSLEVGAAGGYTF. In nucleotides, the sequence is TGTGCCAGCAGTTTAGAGGTGGGGGCAGCTGGAGGCTACACCTTC. The chain uses TRBV6-5 and TRBJ1-2, with a tentative D gene TRBD1 over 6 matching bases. CDR1 and CDR2 are drawn from the germline V gene: MNHEY, SVGAGI. The V and J ends are trimmed by 4 bases and 8 bases, leaving 20 bases between them. The CDR3 holds 15 amino acids from the cysteine to the phenylalanine. Only CDR3 DNA remains: 45 bases, in frame from the first base.